One sample yielded the 2 T cell receptor beta chains listed below, sequenced in a study of neurological immune-mediated disorders. MiXCR, applied by TCRdb to the 5' RACE reads, yields one record per CDR3 protein. The repertoire holds tens of thousands of distinct CDR3 sequences, with under 2% as singletons. The sample comprised PBMCs. The receptors were gathered from a woman aged 40 to 50 with multiple sclerosis.

This clonotype appeared many times. The genes are TRBV7-9 and TRBJ1-4; perhaps TRBD1 as D (6 bases). CDR1 is SEHNR, CDR2 FQNEAQ, per germline (reference sequence). The CDR3 loop spans 11 amino acids. Deletions cut 5 bases from V and 12 bases from J, with 10 bases between. The CDR3 here is CASSVHRELFF. The CDR3, as DNA: TGTGCCAGCAGCGTTCACAGGGAACTGTTTTTT.

This clonotype came up many times. The chain links TRBV6-5 to TRBJ1-4; D is ambiguous. This CDR3 contains 16 residues. Trimming removed 0 bases at V and 0 bases at J, with 8 bases between. In germline, CDR1 is MNHEY, CDR2 SVGAGI. CDR3 bases: TGTGCCAGCAGTTACTCGTGGCAGGCAACTAATGAAAAACTGTTTTTT. Translating gives CASSYSWQATNEKLFF.